This TCR beta chain appears in the sequencing data of a study of response to subunit inactivated influenza vaccine (dated by TCRdb to 2016 to 2019). General notes on the study: Deep quantitative T cell receptor repertoire profiling was used in the study to track responses to a trivalent subunit inactivated influenza vaccine. Overall results and qualifications from the work: According to the authors, only a limited number of new T cells may be recruited by each seasonal influenza vaccination.

Measured from the cysteine to the phenylalanine, the CDR3 is 14 residues long. Only the CDR3 portion is preserved as DNA: 42 bases, with reading frame beginning at the first base. The germline V gene encodes CDR1 DFQATT and CDR2 SNEGSKA (reference sequence). The trim is 1 base for V and 3 bases for J, with a gap of 10 bases between the germline ends. This clonotype was detected a few times. The antigen it binds to is not known. No base-level quality is on record; no much larger clone is a single base apart. Library construction relied on RT-PCR. Sequencing relied on an Illumina HiSeq 2500. TCRdb reprocessing: public reads trimmed at Q25 with fastp, clones called with MiXCR, in-frame beta chains kept. Every distinct CDR3 protein forms one entry, paired with its most common genes and DNA. Counted in this sample were approximately 700,000 distinct CDR3 sequences; around a sixth of them appeared once. Of the sample, 9.5% to 13% falls within the top ten clones.

The chain uses TRBV20-1 and TRBJ1-5; the D gene lacks a confident call. This TCR was recovered from a man aged 50 or older who received an inactivated influenza vaccine. Donor details come from another sample of the same person, matched by shared clones. The specimen comprised PBMCs from blood, sampled 12 days after vaccination. Here the CDR3 is given as CSARANPYNQPQHF. The nucleotide sequence is TGCAGTGCTAGAGCGAACCCGTACAATCAGCCCCAGCATTTT.